The 25 T cell receptor beta chains in this list originate from one sample, sequenced in a study of technical replicates of blood from several donors. TCRdb's copy holds only in-frame clones and misses some; the assay was immunoSEQ multiplex PCR. The table includes roughly 56,000 clones, approximately 87% detected once. The sample consisted of PBMCs. All receptors derive from a human donor in good health. Some clones in this sample may be carry-over from other donors' samples.

J is TRBJ1-5 and V is TRBV19; tentative D call: TRBD1 (6 bases). The V end was cut by 6 bases, the J end by 6 bases, with 12 bases between. The CDR3 consists of 13 residues. The germline gives CDR1 LNHDA, CDR2 SQIVND (reference sequence). In DNA form, the CDR3 reads TGTGCCAGTAGGGTTACAGGGAGTCAGCCCCAGCATTTT. Its translation is CASRVTGSQPQHF. Filled out from reference TRBV19 and TRBJ1-5, the complete variable domain reads DGGITQSPKYLFRKEGQNVTLSCEQNLNHDAMYWYRQDPGQGLRLIYYSQIVNDFQKGDIAEGYSVSREKKESFPLTVTSAQKNPTAFYLCASRVTGSQPQHFGDGTRLSIL.

The J gene is TRBJ2-5, the V gene TRBV27; 12 positions agree with TRBD2. The CDR3 has 13 amino acids. Germline lookup yields CDR1 MNHEY and CDR2 SMNVEV (reference sequence). After removal of 3 bases from V and 9 bases from J, the junction contained 2 bases not matched to a gene. This chain's CDR3 is CASSFLAGGAQYF. CDR3 in DNA: TGTGCCAGCAGTTTCCTAGCGGGGGGGGCCCAGTACTTC.

Here the CDR3 DNA reads TGTGCCAGCAACCAGGGCAATAATTCACCCCTCCACTTT. It codes for CASNQGNNSPLHF. V gene TRBV6-6 combines with J gene TRBJ1-6; possible D gene TRBD1, 5 bases. The CDR3 sequence is 13 residues long. V shed 7 bases and J shed 5 bases, with 9 bases lying between them. CDR1 is MNHNY, CDR2 SVGAGI, per germline (reference sequence).

This sequence joins TRBV2 and TRBJ2-3, with 13 nucleotides matching TRBD2. This CDR3 spans 16 amino acids. V lost 4 bases, J lost 3 bases, and 4 bases stayed unmatched. Germline assignment: CDR1 SNHLY and CDR2 FYNNEI. The CDR3 coding sequence is TGTGCCAGCAGTGCCCGACTAGCGGGGGGAACAGATACGCAGTATTTT. Amino acids: CASSARLAGGTDTQYF. Supplemented by reference TRBV2 and TRBJ2-3, the full variable domain reads EPEVTQTPSHQVTQMGQEVILRCVPISNHLYFYWYRQILGQKVEFLVSFYNNEISEKSEIFDDQFSVERPDGSNFTLKIRSTKLEDSAMYFCASSARLAGGTDTQYFGPGTRLTVL.

The rearrangement joins TRBV5-6 to TRBJ2-3; 9 nucleotides align to TRBD2. Germline trimming cut 4 bases from V and 4 bases from J; bases unmatched to any gene: 4. Germline V gives CDR1 SGHDT, CDR2 YYEEEE. The CDR3 totals 14 residues. The CDR3 coding sequence is TGTGCCAGCAGCCAGGGGACTAGCCCAGATACGCAGTATTTT. Translation: CASSQGTSPDTQYF.

This clone came up a few times. The chain links TRBV30 to TRBJ1-1; possible D gene TRBD1, 5 bases. The CDR3 covers 12 residues. V shed 2 bases and J shed 11 bases, with 15 bases lying between them. Germline lookup yields CDR1 GTSNPN and CDR2 SVGIG (reference sequence). CDR3 sequence reads: CAWSTGRQFAFF. DNA of the CDR3: TGTGCCTGGAGTACAGGAAGGCAATTCGCTTTCTTT. The variable domain in full, with the rest retrieved from reference TRBV30 and TRBJ1-1, is SQTIHQWPATLVQPVGSPLSLECTVEGTSNPNLYWYRQAAGRGLQLLFYSVGIGQISSEVPQNLSASRPQDRQFILSSKKLLLSDSGFYLCAWSTGRQFAFFGQGTRLTVV.

The chain has TRBV5-1 and TRBJ1-1; D not resolved. The CDR3 contains 14 residues. V was pared by 0 bases and J by 1 base, with 7 bases between. Per germline, CDR1 SGHRS and CDR2 YFSETQ. In nucleotides, the CDR3 is TGCGCCAGCAGCTTGGGTGGCTCGAACACTGAAGCTTTCTTT. Translation: CASSLGGSNTEAFF. The full variable domain, in which reference TRBV5-1 and TRBJ1-1 provide the parts outside the CDR3, is KAGVTQTPRYLIKTRGQQVTLSCSPISGHRSVSWYQQTPGQGLQFLFEYFSETQRNKGNFPGRFSGRQFSNSRSEMNVSTLELGDSALYLCASSLGGSNTEAFFGQGTRLTVV.

The V call is TRBV13, the J call TRBJ1-6; maybe TRBD1 (5 bases). V lost 4 bases and J 5 bases, leaving 12 bases between the germline ends. Germline CDR1 reads PRHDT; CDR2 reads FYEKMQ (reference sequence). This CDR3 region has 15 residues. The DNA of the CDR3 is TGTGCCAGCAGCTCGCGACAGAGAGATAATTCACCCCTCCACTTT. Its translation: CASSSRQRDNSPLHF.

Here the CDR3 DNA reads TGTGCCAGCAGCTCCCCCATTGGGAGACAGGGGTTGAGAGATGAGCAGTTCTTC. Protein: CASSSPIGRQGLRDEQFF. V is TRBV7-2 and J is TRBJ2-1; 8 bases line up with TRBD1. Germline V gene sequence: CDR1 SGHTA, CDR2 FQGNSA. The CDR3 sequence is 18 residues long. The V and J ends lost 4 bases and 8 bases, in that order; junction bases with no gene match: 19.

This sequence joins TRBV19 and TRBJ1-1, with 7 bases aligning to TRBD1. The ends lost 6 bases at V and 0 bases at J; junction bases unmatched: 7. This CDR3 contains 15 residues. From germline, CDR1 is LNHDA and CDR2 SQIVND (reference sequence). The chain's CDR3 is CASSRDRPMNTEAFF. CDR3 coding DNA: TGTGCCAGTAGCAGGGACAGACCCATGAACACTGAAGCTTTCTTT.

The V and J genes are TRBV9 and TRBJ2-1; 9 bases line up with TRBD2. This CDR3 contains 18 residues. V was pared by 4 bases and J by 4 bases, with 15 bases of the junction left unmatched. CDR1 and CDR2 from the germline V gene are SGDLS and YYNGEE. The CDR3 nucleotides are TGTGCCAGCAGCCCATTGGACCCCGAGACTAGCGGTTACAATGAGCAGTTCTTC. It specifies CASSPLDPETSGYNEQFF.

V and J are TRBV4-1 and TRBJ2-3; 12 bases are a match to TRBD1. Germline trimming cut 4 bases from V and 4 bases from J; bases unmatched to any gene: 9. The CDR3 runs to 17 residues. Per germline, CDR1 MGHRA and CDR2 YSYEKL. This chain's CDR3 is CASSRRDRGQVADTQYF. DNA for the CDR3: TGCGCCAGCAGCCGGCGGGACAGGGGGCAAGTGGCAGATACGCAGTATTTT.

This chain links TRBV5-4 with TRBJ2-7; 10 nucleotides match TRBD2. J gave up 6 bases and V 0 bases, and 9 bases lay outside the gene matches. The CDR3 sequence is 16 residues long. Germline loops: CDR1 SGHNT, CDR2 YYREEE (reference sequence). The CDR3 sequence is CASSLAGSGLAVEQYF. CDR3 nucleotide sequence: TGTGCCAGCAGCTTGGCGGGGTCCGGACTAGCGGTCGAGCAGTACTTC. The full variable domain, completed using reference TRBV5-4 and TRBJ2-7, is ETGVTQSPTHLIKTRGQQVTLRCSSQSGHNTVSWYQQALGQGPQFIFQYYREEENGRGNFPPRFSGLQFPNYSSELNVNALELDDSALYLCASSLAGSGLAVEQYFGPGTRLTVT.

The chain recombines TRBV6-4 with TRBJ2-1, with 14 positions matching TRBD2. CDR1 and CDR2 from the germline V gene are MRHNA and SNTAGT. The CDR3 is made up of 17 amino acids. Trimming took 5 bases from V and 0 from J; bases not matched to a gene: 3. This chain's CDR3 is CASSRTSGGSSYNEQFF. CDR3 DNA: TGTGCCAGCAGTAGGACTAGCGGGGGGAGCTCCTACAATGAGCAGTTCTTC.

The chain recombines TRBV9 with TRBJ2-3; 7 nucleotides align to TRBD1. The CDR3 runs 17 residues. Germline V gene sequence: CDR1 SGDLS, CDR2 YYNGEE. V lost 1 base and J lost 6; bases outside the gene matches: 14. The CDR3 coding sequence is TGTGCCAGCAGCGTAACGGCGTGGGGACAGAGGACCGATACGCAGTATTTT. It is translated as CASSVTAWGQRTDTQYF.

For the CDR3, the DNA is TGTGCCAGCAGGTCGGACAGGGAGCCCCCCGGGGAGCTGTTTTTT. Amino acid sequence: CASRSDREPPGELFF. The chain is built from TRBV6-5 and TRBJ2-2; 8 bases are a match to TRBD1. CDR1 and CDR2 (germline): MNHEY, SVGAGI. The V gene end was trimmed by 6 bases and the J gene end by 6 bases; junction bases not matched to a gene: 9. This CDR3 is 15 amino acids long.

This sequence joins TRBV28 and TRBJ1-1; 9 nucleotides align to TRBD1. Germline V gene lookup returns CDR1 MDHEN and CDR2 SYDVKM. The CDR3 extends over 14 amino acids. With 6 bases clipped from V and 1 base from J, the junction kept 3 bases outside the gene matches. The CDR3: CASSLGQGNTEAFF. The DNA of the CDR3 is TGTGCCAGCAGCCTGGGACAGGGGAACACTGAAGCTTTCTTT.

The genes are TRBV11-3 and TRBJ2-1; no definite D call. V shed 0 bases and J shed 9 bases, with 6 bases lying between them. Germline V gene data show CDR1 as SGHNT and CDR2 as YENEEA. The CDR3 runs to 12 residues. This CDR3 is CASSLEPGEQFF. CDR3 bases: TGTGCCAGCAGCTTAGAACCCGGTGAGCAGTTCTTC.

The chain is built from TRBV5-1 and TRBJ2-5, with 8 bases aligning to TRBD1. CDR3 length equals 14 residues. From germline, CDR1 is SGHRS and CDR2 YFSETQ. V lost 0 bases and J lost 5; bases outside the gene matches: 3. The CDR3 coding sequence is TGCGCCAGCAGCTTGGGGGACAGGCGTGAGACCCAGTACTTC. Protein sequence: CASSLGDRRETQYF.

The chain combines TRBV5-4 with TRBJ1-1; D is uncertain. The CDR3 length is 13 residues. V was trimmed by 4 bases and J by 7 bases, leaving 14 bases between them. Germline loops: CDR1 SGHNT, CDR2 YYREEE (reference sequence). CDR3 coding DNA: TGTGCCAGCAGCCTGACGGAGAACCATGAAGCTTTCTTT. Its protein product is CASSLTENHEAFF.

The chain joins TRBV7-8 to TRBJ2-5, with 13 bases fitting TRBD2. J was trimmed by 3 bases and V by 5 bases; bases with no gene match: 6. The CDR3 contains 16 residues. Germline-derived CDR1 and CDR2 are SGHVS and FQNEAQ. The CDR3 spells CASSRPGLAGKETQYF. CDR3 in DNA: TGTGCCAGCAGCCGACCGGGACTAGCGGGAAAAGAGACCCAGTACTTC.

The chain is built from TRBV4-3 and TRBJ2-2; 8 nucleotides line up with TRBD1. The CDR3 runs 17 residues. Trimming cost V 6 bases and J 1 base; bases outside gene matches: 10. CDR1 is LGHNA and CDR2 is YSLEER in the germline V gene. This chain's CDR3 is CASSPMAGQGNTGELFF. In DNA form, the CDR3 reads TGCGCCAGCAGTCCCATGGCCGGACAGGGGAACACCGGGGAGCTGTTTTTT.

The V call is TRBV20-1, the J call TRBJ1-2; 7 bases are shared with TRBD1. With 6 bases clipped from V and 6 bases from J, the junction kept 4 bases outside the gene matches. The CDR3 covers 11 residues. The germline V gene has CDR1 DFQATT and CDR2 SNEGSKA (reference sequence). The CDR3, as DNA: TGCAGTGCCACGACAGGGAATGGCTACACCTTC. Protein: CSATTGNGYTF.

The J gene is TRBJ1-5, the V gene TRBV7-9; 10 nucleotides agree with TRBD1. V dropped 5 bases and J dropped 5; count of bases not matched to a gene: 3. CDR1 is SEHNR, CDR2 FQNEAQ, per germline (reference sequence). CDR3 length: 14 residues. CDR3 bases: TGTGCCAGCAGCCCGGGGACAGGGGATCAGCCCCAGCATTTT. As protein: CASSPGTGDQPQHF.

The chain has TRBV11-2 and TRBJ2-1; D remains ambiguous. From germline, CDR1 is SGHAT and CDR2 FQNNGV. V lost 5 bases to trimming and J lost 12 bases, with 11 bases between them. The CDR3 runs 11 residues. CDR3 region: CASSESARQFF. The CDR3 DNA is TGTGCCAGCAGCGAGTCAGCGAGGCAGTTCTTC.